Given below is one T cell receptor beta chain in context. Its antigen remains unidentified. The sample originates from a study of glioma-infiltrating T cells after dendritic cell vaccination. About the research overall: Samples are from glioblastoma patients in Phase I and II dendritic cell vaccine trials. Study results and limitations: Survival was not directly related to TCR clonality in these patients.

Time point described: after dendritic cell vaccination, including at tumor progression/relapse. Patients had residual fresh-frozen tumor tissue and more than two years of survival data. Only in-frame clones appear in the TCRdb table, and some are missing; sequencing was by immunoSEQ multiplex PCR. The sample records around 10,000 clones, roughly four fifths being singletons. Per germline, CDR1 SGHRS and CDR2 YFSETQ. This CDR3 is 12 amino acids long. Trimming shortened V by 4 bases and J by 5 bases, and 6 bases separated the two germline ends. The sample here was blood, taken after dendritic cell vaccination. The J gene is TRBJ2-2, the V gene TRBV5-1; no firm D call. The TCR sequence derives from a human donor with glioblastoma. The CDR3 loop is CASSRSTGELFF. The CDR3 DNA follows: TGCGCCAGCAGCCGGAGTACCGGGGAGCTGTTTTTT.